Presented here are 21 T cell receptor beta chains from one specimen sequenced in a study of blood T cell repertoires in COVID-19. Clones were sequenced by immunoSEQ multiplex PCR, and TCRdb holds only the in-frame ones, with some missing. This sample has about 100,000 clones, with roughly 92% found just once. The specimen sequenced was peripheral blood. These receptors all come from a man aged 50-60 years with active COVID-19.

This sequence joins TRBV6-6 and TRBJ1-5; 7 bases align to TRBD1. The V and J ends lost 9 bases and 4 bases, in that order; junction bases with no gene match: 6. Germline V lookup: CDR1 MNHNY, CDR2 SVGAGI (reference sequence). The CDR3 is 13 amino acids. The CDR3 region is CASIDRVNQPQHF. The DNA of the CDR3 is TGTGCCAGTATCGACAGGGTTAATCAGCCCCAGCATTTT.

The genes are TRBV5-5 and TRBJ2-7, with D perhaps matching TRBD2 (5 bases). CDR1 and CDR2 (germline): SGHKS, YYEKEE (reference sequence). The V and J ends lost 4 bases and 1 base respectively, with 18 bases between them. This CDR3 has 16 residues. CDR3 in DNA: TGTGCCAGCAGCGCAAAACTAGTCCCCACTTCCTACGAGCAGTACGTC. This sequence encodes CASSAKLVPTSYEQYV.

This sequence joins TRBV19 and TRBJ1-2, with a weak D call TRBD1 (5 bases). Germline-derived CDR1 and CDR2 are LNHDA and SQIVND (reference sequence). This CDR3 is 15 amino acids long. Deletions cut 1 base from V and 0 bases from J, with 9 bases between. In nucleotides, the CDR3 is TGTGCCAGTAGTATAGCGACAGTAGCTAACTATGGCTACACCTTC. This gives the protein CASSIATVANYGYTF.

CDR3 coding DNA: TGTGCCAGCAGTCCCCACACAGGGAAAGGGGTATATGGCTACACCTTC. This gives the protein CASSPHTGKGVYGYTF. This rearrangement joins TRBV27 to TRBJ1-2; tentative D call: TRBD1 (6 bases). The CDR3 has 16 amino acids. V was clipped by 5 bases and J by 5 bases, with 21 bases between them. Germline V gives CDR1 MNHEY, CDR2 SMNVEV (reference sequence).

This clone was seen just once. CDR3 sequence (DNA): TGTGCCAGTAGTATTAGGAACAGGGGGCTGAGCACAGATACGCAGTATTTT. Its translation: CASSIRNRGLSTDTQYF. This rearrangement joins TRBV19 to TRBJ2-3; 9 bases fit TRBD1. Germline values: CDR1 LNHDA, CDR2 SQIVND (reference sequence). This CDR3 has 17 amino acids. Trimming at V came to 3 bases and at J to 0 bases, leaving 7 bases not matched to a gene. The full variable domain, its missing parts supplied by reference TRBV19 and TRBJ2-3, is DGGITQSPKYLFRKEGQNVTLSCEQNLNHDAMYWYRQDPGQGLRLIYYSQIVNDFQKGDIAEGYSVSREKKESFPLTVTSAQKNPTAFYLCASSIRNRGLSTDTQYFGPGTRLTVL.

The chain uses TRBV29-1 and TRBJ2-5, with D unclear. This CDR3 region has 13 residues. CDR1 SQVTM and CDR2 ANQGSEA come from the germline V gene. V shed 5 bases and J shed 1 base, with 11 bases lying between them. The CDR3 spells CSVRARLQETQYF. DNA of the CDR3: TGCAGCGTTCGTGCTAGACTCCAAGAGACCCAGTACTTC.

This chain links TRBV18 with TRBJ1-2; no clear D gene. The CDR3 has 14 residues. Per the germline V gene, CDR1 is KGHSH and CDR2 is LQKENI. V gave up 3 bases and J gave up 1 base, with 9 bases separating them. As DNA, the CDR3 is TGTGCCAGCTCACCGGAGGGAGTTAACTATGGCTACACCTTC. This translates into CASSPEGVNYGYTF.

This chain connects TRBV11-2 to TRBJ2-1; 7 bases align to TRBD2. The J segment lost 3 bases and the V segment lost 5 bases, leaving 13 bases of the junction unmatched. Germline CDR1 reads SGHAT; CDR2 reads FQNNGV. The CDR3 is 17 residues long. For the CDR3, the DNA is TGTGCCAGCAGCCACCGCCCTAGGAGCGGGGACTACAATGAGCAGTTCTTC. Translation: CASSHRPRSGDYNEQFF.

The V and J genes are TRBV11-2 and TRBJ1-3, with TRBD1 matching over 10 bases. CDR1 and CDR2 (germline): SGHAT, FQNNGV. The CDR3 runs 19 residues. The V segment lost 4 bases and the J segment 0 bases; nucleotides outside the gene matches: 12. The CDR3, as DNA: TGTGCCAGCAGCTACCGGGACAGGGGCGGGAGGGGCTCTGGAAACACCATATATTTT. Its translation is CASSYRDRGGRGSGNTIYF. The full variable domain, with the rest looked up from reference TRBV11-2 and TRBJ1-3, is EAGVAQSPRYKIIEKRQSVAFWCNPISGHATLYWYQQILGQGPKLLIQFQNNGVVDDSQLPKDRFSAERLKGVDSTLKIQPAKLEDSAVYLCASSYRDRGGRGSGNTIYFGEGSWLTVV.

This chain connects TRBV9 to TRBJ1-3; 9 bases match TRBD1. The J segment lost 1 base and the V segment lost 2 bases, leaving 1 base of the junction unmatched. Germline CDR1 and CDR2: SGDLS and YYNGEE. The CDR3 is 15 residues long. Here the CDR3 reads CASSVDRGSGNTIYF. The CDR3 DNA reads TGTGCCAGCAGCGTGGACAGGGGATCTGGAAACACCATATATTTT.

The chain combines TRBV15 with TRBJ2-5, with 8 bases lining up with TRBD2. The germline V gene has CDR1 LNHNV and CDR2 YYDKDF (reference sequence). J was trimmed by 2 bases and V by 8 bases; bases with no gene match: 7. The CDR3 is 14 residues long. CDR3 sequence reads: CATSVGLAQETQYF. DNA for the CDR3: TGTGCCACCTCCGTAGGACTAGCTCAAGAGACCCAGTACTTC.

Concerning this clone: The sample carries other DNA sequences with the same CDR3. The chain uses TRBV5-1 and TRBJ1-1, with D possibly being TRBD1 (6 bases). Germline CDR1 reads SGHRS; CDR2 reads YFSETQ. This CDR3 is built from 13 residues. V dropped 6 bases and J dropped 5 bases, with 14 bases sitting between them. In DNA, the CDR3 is TGCGCCAGCAACCCAGGGGCCGCGACTGAAGCTTTCTTT. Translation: CASNPGAATEAFF.

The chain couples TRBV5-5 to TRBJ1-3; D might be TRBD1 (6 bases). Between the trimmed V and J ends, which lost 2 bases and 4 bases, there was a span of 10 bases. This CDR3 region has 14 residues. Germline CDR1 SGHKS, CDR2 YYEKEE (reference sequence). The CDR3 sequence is CASSFRGLGNTIYF. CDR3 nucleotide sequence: TGTGCCAGCAGCTTCAGGGGCCTAGGAAACACCATATATTTT.

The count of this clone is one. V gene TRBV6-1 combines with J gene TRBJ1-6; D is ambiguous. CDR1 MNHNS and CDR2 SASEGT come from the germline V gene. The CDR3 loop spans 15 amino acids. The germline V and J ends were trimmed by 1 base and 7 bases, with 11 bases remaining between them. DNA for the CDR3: TGTGCCAGCAGTGAAGTGGAGGTATCGAATTCACCCCTCCACTTT. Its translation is CASSEVEVSNSPLHF.

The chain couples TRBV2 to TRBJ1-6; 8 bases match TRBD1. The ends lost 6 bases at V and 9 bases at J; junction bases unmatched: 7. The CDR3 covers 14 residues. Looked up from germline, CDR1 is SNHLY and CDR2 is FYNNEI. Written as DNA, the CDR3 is TGTGCCAGCAGGAGGACAGGGAATAGTTCACCCCTCCACTTT. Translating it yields CASRRTGNSSPLHF.

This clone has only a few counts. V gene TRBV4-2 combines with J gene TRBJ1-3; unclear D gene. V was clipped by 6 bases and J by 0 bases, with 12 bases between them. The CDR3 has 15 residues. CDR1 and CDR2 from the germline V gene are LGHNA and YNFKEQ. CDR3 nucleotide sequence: TGTGCCAGCAGAGTAGAGGGAGTCTCTGGAAACACCATATATTTT. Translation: CASRVEGVSGNTIYF.

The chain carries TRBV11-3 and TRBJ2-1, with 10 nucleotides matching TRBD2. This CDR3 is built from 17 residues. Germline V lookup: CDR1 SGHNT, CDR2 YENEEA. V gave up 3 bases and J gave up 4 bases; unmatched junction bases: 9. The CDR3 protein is CASSFPDLAGDYNEQFF. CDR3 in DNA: TGTGCCAGCAGCTTCCCGGACCTAGCGGGGGATTACAATGAGCAGTTCTTC. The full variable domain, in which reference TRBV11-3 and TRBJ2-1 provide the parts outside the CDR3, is EAGVVQSPRYKIIEKKQPVAFWCNPISGHNTLYWYLQNLGQGPELLIRYENEEAVDDSQLPKDRFSAERLKGVDSTLKIQPAELGDSAVYLCASSFPDLAGDYNEQFFGPGTRLTVL.

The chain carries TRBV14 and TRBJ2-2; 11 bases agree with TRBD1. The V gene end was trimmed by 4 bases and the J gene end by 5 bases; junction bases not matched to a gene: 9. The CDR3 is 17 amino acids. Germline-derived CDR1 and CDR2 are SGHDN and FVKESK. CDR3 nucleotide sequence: TGTGCCAGCAGCCCCTTGGGGACAGGGGGTCGAACCGGGGAGCTGTTTTTT. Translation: CASSPLGTGGRTGELFF.

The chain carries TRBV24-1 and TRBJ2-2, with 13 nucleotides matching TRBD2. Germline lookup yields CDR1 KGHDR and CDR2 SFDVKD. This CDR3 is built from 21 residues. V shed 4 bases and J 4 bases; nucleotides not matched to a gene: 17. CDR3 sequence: CATSDTPETSGRAPGTGELFF. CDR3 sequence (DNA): TGTGCCACCAGTGACACCCCCGAAACTAGCGGGAGGGCCCCGGGCACCGGGGAGCTGTTTTTT.

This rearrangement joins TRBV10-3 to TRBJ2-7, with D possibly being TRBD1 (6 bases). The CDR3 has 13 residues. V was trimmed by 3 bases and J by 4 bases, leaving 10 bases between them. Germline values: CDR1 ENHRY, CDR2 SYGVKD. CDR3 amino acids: CAISDQGPYEQYF. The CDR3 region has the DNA TGTGCCATCAGTGACCAGGGGCCATACGAGCAGTACTTC.

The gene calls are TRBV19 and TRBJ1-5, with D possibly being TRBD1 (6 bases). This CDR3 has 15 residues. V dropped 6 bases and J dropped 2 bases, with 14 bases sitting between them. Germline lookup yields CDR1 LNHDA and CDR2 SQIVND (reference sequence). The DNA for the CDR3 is TGTGCCAGTAGACATACGGACAGCCGCAATCAGCCCCAGCATTTT. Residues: CASRHTDSRNQPQHF.